The clone carrying this T cell receptor (beta chain) was observed many times. Its cognate antigen is unknown. CDR1 and CDR2 from the germline V gene are SNHLY and FYNNEI. Trimming took off 7 bases at V and 1 base at J, with 16 bases between the two ends. The CDR3 extends over 15 amino acids. cDNA molecules, individually, were tagged with unique molecular identifiers. MiXCR was run by TCRdb on the 5' RACE reads, yielding one entry per CDR3 protein. The table records around 26,000 distinct CDR3 sequences, around 4% of them present only once. This sample is drawn from a study of early T cells in non-severe SARS-CoV-2 infection. Study-level information: Bulk RNA isolated from unsorted whole blood underwent sequencing; chains were not paired. General study findings and limits: In VDJdb matching, anti-spike CD8 responses were favored while private and CD4 specificities went missing.

The rearrangement joins TRBV2 to TRBJ1-1; D unresolved. Sequenced material: whole blood. This TCR was sampled from an adult who was a healthcare worker with PCR-confirmed SARS-CoV-2 infection or an uninfected control (not recorded which). In DNA form, the CDR3 reads TGTGCCAGCACCCTAGACGGCTACCGGAACACTGAAGCTTTCTTT. It is translated as CASTLDGYRNTEAFF.